The clone carrying this T cell receptor beta chain has more than one count but fewer than ten. What it binds is not known. TCRdb fed the 5' RACE reads into MiXCR, producing one record per CDR3 protein. The sample shows approximately 390,000 distinct CDR3 sequences, 15% to 20% of them seen only once. This entry belongs to a study of T-cell memory formation after mild COVID-19. Broader study findings: Nothing showed for sure that second-wave clones peaking on day 37 were SARS-CoV-2 specific. Cross-reactive memory appears to have joined, as suggested by some responding clones showing up in pre-infection memory.

This CDR3 region has 19 residues. J gave up 0 bases and V 0 bases, and 10 bases lay outside the gene matches. Germline assignment: CDR1 LGHNA and CDR2 YSLEER. The receptor comes from a man between 18 and 35 years old who had mild COVID-19 (a few samples of this study predate the infection). Cell type and time point are not known. This chain joins TRBV4-3 and TRBJ2-5; 10 nucleotides line up with TRBD2. Sequencing used PBMCs or a T cell subset sorted from them (not recorded which). The CDR3 reads CASSQEEASGGGYQETQYF. The DNA for the CDR3 is TGCGCCAGCAGCCAAGAAGAGGCTAGCGGGGGCGGGTACCAAGAGACCCAGTACTTC.